This TCR beta chain was sequenced for a study of blood T cell repertoires in COVID-19. CDR1 is LGHNA and CDR2 is YNFKEQ in the germline V gene. Deletions cut 0 bases from V and 4 bases from J, with 12 bases between. This CDR3 is 15 amino acids long. TCRdb's copy holds only in-frame clones and misses some; the assay was immunoSEQ multiplex PCR. The top ten hold 1.9% of the sample, which has around 220,000 clones, approximately 84% seen once. This receptor was identified in a middle-aged man with active or convalescent COVID-19. Sequenced input: peripheral blood. The rearrangement uses TRBV4-2 and TRBJ1-2; D perhaps matches TRBD1 (5 bases). CDR3 sequence reads: CASSQEPGIGYGYTF. CDR3 in DNA: TGTGCCAGCAGCCAAGAGCCAGGGATAGGCTATGGCTACACCTTC.